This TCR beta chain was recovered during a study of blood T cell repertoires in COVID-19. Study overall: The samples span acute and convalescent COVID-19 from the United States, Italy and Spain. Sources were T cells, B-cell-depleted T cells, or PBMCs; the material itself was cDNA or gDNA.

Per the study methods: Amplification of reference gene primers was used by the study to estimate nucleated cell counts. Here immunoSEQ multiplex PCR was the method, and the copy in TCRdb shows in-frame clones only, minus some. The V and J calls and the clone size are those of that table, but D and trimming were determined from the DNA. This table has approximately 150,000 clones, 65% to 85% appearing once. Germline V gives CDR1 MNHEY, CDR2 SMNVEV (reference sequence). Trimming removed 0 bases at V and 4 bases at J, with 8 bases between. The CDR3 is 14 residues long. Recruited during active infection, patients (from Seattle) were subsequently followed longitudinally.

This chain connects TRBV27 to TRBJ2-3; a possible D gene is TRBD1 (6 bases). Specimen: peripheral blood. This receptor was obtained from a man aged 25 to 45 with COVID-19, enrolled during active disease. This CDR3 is CASSLSRGADTQYF. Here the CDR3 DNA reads TGTGCCAGCAGTTTATCCAGGGGAGCAGATACGCAGTATTTT.